The TCR beta chain under discussion was sequenced for a study of cytomegalovirus exposure and HLA in healthy donors. Per the germline V gene, CDR1 is MNHNS and CDR2 is SASEGT. The length of the CDR3 is 15 residues. V lost 10 bases to trimming and J lost 3 bases, with 22 bases between them. Clones were sequenced by immunoSEQ multiplex PCR, and TCRdb holds only the in-frame ones, with some missing. The sample contains about 54,000 clones, roughly nine tenths of which appear only once. Material for sequencing was PBMCs. This receptor was identified in a woman younger than 30 in good health and CMV-seropositive. The chain uses TRBV6-1 and TRBJ2-7; maybe TRBD2 (5 bases). CDR3 residues: CATGPHRLDYYEQYF. The CDR3 nucleotides read TGTGCCACCGGACCCCACCGCCTCGACTACTACGAGCAGTACTTC.